These T cell receptor beta chains were read from a single sample in a study of T cell repertoires in cytomegalovirus infection. In TCRdb, the reads were re-called with MiXCR into one record per CDR3 protein. Of hundreds of thousands of distinct CDR3 sequences in the sample, around 9.1% were seen once. The sequenced material came from PBMCs. These TCRs come from a human donor in good health (CMV status not recorded). Some clones in this sample may be carry-over from other donors' samples. CDR3s include the opening cysteine and the closing phenylalanine or tryptophan. A D gene is named only where the DNA matches it firmly. Only part of the rows carry a size: once, few, many, or a class if the clone is expanded.

clone_size: many
j_call: TRBJ2-3
v_call: TRBV7-2
d_call: TRBD2
cdr3_aa: CASARERGSRGTDTQYF
cdr3_nt: TGTGCCAGCGCGAGGGAGCGGGGCTCTAGGGGCACAGATACGCAGTATTTT

clone_size: few
j_call: TRBJ2-2
v_call: TRBV6-5
d_call: .
cdr3_aa: CATRDSNTGELFF
cdr3_nt: TGTGCCACTCGAGATTCGAACACCGGGGAGCTGTTTTTT

clone_size: .
j_call: TRBJ1-2
v_call: TRBV20-1
d_call: .
cdr3_aa: CSAGIGVGYGYTF
cdr3_nt: TGCAGTGCGGGGATTGGGGTCGGCTATGGCTACACCTTC

clone_size: many
j_call: TRBJ2-2
v_call: TRBV7-8
d_call: TRBD2
cdr3_aa: CASSFSSGGGITGELFF
cdr3_nt: TGTGCCAGCAGCTTTTCGAGCGGGGGGGGTATCACCGGGGAGCTGTTTTTT

clone_size: .
j_call: TRBJ2-5
v_call: TRBV7-9
d_call: .
cdr3_aa: CASSFDRNGHQETQYF
cdr3_nt: TGTGCCAGCAGCTTTGACAGAAACGGGCACCAAGAGACCCAGTACTTC

clone_size: many
j_call: TRBJ1-2
v_call: TRBV13
d_call: TRBD1
cdr3_aa: CASSFDRGLTGYTF
cdr3_nt: TGTGCCAGCAGCTTCGACAGGGGGCTAACTGGCTACACCTTC

clone_size: many
j_call: TRBJ2-3
v_call: TRBV6-2/TRBV6-3
d_call: .
cdr3_aa: CASSYSTRGSPADTQYF
cdr3_nt: TGTGCCAGCAGTTACTCGACCAGGGGTTCACCTGCAGATACGCAGTATTTT

clone_size: few
j_call: TRBJ1-2
v_call: TRBV20-1
d_call: .
cdr3_aa: CSARDGAGAAGPGGYTF
cdr3_nt: TGCAGTGCTAGAGATGGGGCAGGGGCCGCTGGGCCTGGTGGCTACACCTTC

clone_size: many
j_call: TRBJ2-1
v_call: TRBV7-2
d_call: .
cdr3_aa: CASSFVRADGGNEQFF
cdr3_nt: TGTGCCAGCAGCTTCGTGAGGGCGGACGGGGGCAATGAGCAGTTCTTC

clone_size: many
j_call: TRBJ1-6
v_call: TRBV7-8
d_call: .
cdr3_aa: CASSLALDIASSPLHF
cdr3_nt: TGTGCCAGCAGCTTAGCCCTGGACATTGCGAGTTCACCCCTCCACTTT

clone_size: many
j_call: TRBJ1-5
v_call: TRBV18
d_call: TRBD1
cdr3_aa: CASSPGQERNQPQHF
cdr3_nt: TGTGCCAGCTCACCTGGACAGGAGCGGAATCAGCCCCAGCATTTT

clone_size: many
j_call: TRBJ1-5
v_call: TRBV20-1
d_call: TRBD1
cdr3_aa: CSARGWTGGRNQPQHF
cdr3_nt: TGCAGTGCTAGAGGATGGACAGGGGGACGGAATCAGCCCCAGCATTTT

clone_size: .
j_call: TRBJ2-1
v_call: TRBV27
d_call: .
cdr3_aa: CASSLYRSYNEQFF
cdr3_nt: TGTGCCAGCAGTCTTTACAGGTCCTACAATGAGCAGTTCTTC

clone_size: .
j_call: TRBJ1-3
v_call: TRBV9
d_call: .
cdr3_aa: CASSVEGDTFSGNTIYF
cdr3_nt: TGTGCCAGCAGCGTAGAGGGAGACACGTTCTCTGGAAACACCATATATTTT

clone_size: few
j_call: TRBJ2-3
v_call: TRBV15
d_call: .
cdr3_aa: CATSRYGSSTDTQYF
cdr3_nt: TGTGCCACCAGCAGATATGGGTCAAGCACAGATACGCAGTATTTT

clone_size: many
j_call: TRBJ2-1
v_call: TRBV27
d_call: TRBD2
cdr3_aa: CASSPPTSGGHLPQFF
cdr3_nt: TGTGCCAGCAGTCCCCCGACTAGCGGGGGGCATCTACCACAGTTCTTC

clone_size: .
j_call: TRBJ2-3
v_call: TRBV6-2/TRBV6-3
d_call: TRBD1
cdr3_aa: CASSYRDRSTDTQYF
cdr3_nt: TGTGCCAGCAGTTACCGGGACAGGAGCACAGATACGCAGTATTTT

clone_size: many
j_call: TRBJ2-2
v_call: TRBV2
d_call: .
cdr3_aa: CASSGLHTGELFF
cdr3_nt: TGTGCCAGCAGCGGGCTTCACACCGGGGAGCTGTTTTTT

clone_size: .
j_call: TRBJ1-6
v_call: TRBV19
d_call: .
cdr3_aa: CASTHGTGRNSPLHF
cdr3_nt: TGTGCCAGTACCCACGGGACGGGCCGAAATTCACCCCTCCACTTT

clone_size: many
j_call: TRBJ2-6
v_call: TRBV6-5
d_call: TRBD1
cdr3_aa: CASSKDRGRGANVLTF
cdr3_nt: TGTGCCAGCAGTAAGGACAGGGGGCGTGGGGCCAACGTCCTGACTTTC

clone_size: many
j_call: TRBJ2-2
v_call: TRBV7-2
d_call: .
cdr3_aa: CASRPTGGVNTGELFF
cdr3_nt: TGTGCCAGCAGACCAACGGGCGGGGTAAACACCGGGGAGCTGTTTTTT

clone_size: many
j_call: TRBJ1-5
v_call: TRBV6-2/TRBV6-3
d_call: TRBD1
cdr3_aa: CASSYPDRGLSQPQHF
cdr3_nt: TGTGCCAGCAGTTACCCAGACAGGGGGCTTAGTCAGCCCCAGCATTTT

clone_size: many
j_call: TRBJ2-1
v_call: TRBV7-9
d_call: .
cdr3_aa: CASSLGSGRYYNEQFF
cdr3_nt: TGTGCCAGCAGCTTAGGTTCGGGCAGGTACTACAATGAGCAGTTCTTC

clone_size: few
j_call: TRBJ2-6
v_call: TRBV3-1
d_call: .
cdr3_aa: CASSLATVARSGANVLTF
cdr3_nt: TGTGCCAGCAGCCTCGCGACAGTAGCCCGCTCTGGGGCCAACGTCCTGACTTTC

clone_size: few
j_call: TRBJ2-7
v_call: TRBV20-1
d_call: .
cdr3_aa: CSATRGGPLMNEQYF
cdr3_nt: TGCAGTGCTACCAGGGGGGGCCCCTTGATGAACGAGCAGTACTTC

clone_size: many
j_call: TRBJ2-5
v_call: TRBV7-8
d_call: TRBD2
cdr3_aa: CASSLSLAGRETQYF
cdr3_nt: TGTGCCAGCAGTCTGTCCCTAGCGGGGCGGGAGACCCAGTACTTC

clone_size: .
j_call: TRBJ2-3
v_call: TRBV10-3
d_call: TRBD2
cdr3_aa: CAISVAGADTQYF
cdr3_nt: TGTGCCATCAGTGTGGCGGGGGCAGATACGCAGTATTTT

clone_size: .
j_call: TRBJ1-6
v_call: TRBV13
d_call: .
cdr3_aa: CASRNYNSPLHF
cdr3_nt: TGTGCCAGCCGGAACTATAATTCACCCCTCCACTTT

clone_size: many
j_call: TRBJ2-1
v_call: TRBV29-1
d_call: .
cdr3_aa: CSLRGSGGNEQFF
cdr3_nt: TGCAGCCTGAGGGGGTCTGGGGGGAATGAGCAGTTCTTC

clone_size: many
j_call: TRBJ1-3
v_call: TRBV7-9
d_call: TRBD1
cdr3_aa: CASSLATGRTSGNTIYF
cdr3_nt: TGTGCCAGCAGCTTAGCGACAGGGAGGACCTCTGGAAACACCATATATTTT

clone_size: many
j_call: TRBJ2-1
v_call: TRBV15
d_call: TRBD2
cdr3_aa: CATSTGLAGDNEQFF
cdr3_nt: TGTGCCACCAGCACTGGACTAGCGGGGGACAATGAGCAGTTCTTC

clone_size: many
j_call: TRBJ1-2
v_call: TRBV28
d_call: TRBD1
cdr3_aa: CASSSGTEANYGYTF
cdr3_nt: TGTGCCAGCAGCTCCGGGACAGAAGCCAACTATGGCTACACCTTC

clone_size: many
j_call: TRBJ2-1
v_call: TRBV12-3/TRBV12-4
d_call: TRBD1
cdr3_aa: CASRRTGAGNEQFF
cdr3_nt: TGTGCCAGCAGACGGACAGGGGCCGGCAATGAGCAGTTCTTC

clone_size: many
j_call: TRBJ2-1
v_call: TRBV7-2
d_call: .
cdr3_aa: CASSLPSNEQFF
cdr3_nt: TGTGCCAGCAGCTTACCATCCAATGAGCAGTTCTTC

clone_size: many
j_call: TRBJ2-2
v_call: TRBV6-2/TRBV6-3
d_call: TRBD2
cdr3_aa: CASSYFFGSGTIRTGELFF
cdr3_nt: TGTGCCAGCAGTTATTTTTTTGGTTCGGGGACTATCCGGACCGGGGAGCTGTTTTTT

clone_size: many
j_call: TRBJ2-7
v_call: TRBV12-5
d_call: TRBD2
cdr3_aa: CASGLNSGDLTYEQYF
cdr3_nt: TGTGCTAGTGGTTTGAACAGCGGGGACCTAACCTACGAGCAGTACTTC

clone_size: few
j_call: TRBJ1-6
v_call: TRBV5-5
d_call: .
cdr3_aa: CASSHRDSPLHF
cdr3_nt: TGTGCCAGCAGCCACAGGGATTCACCCCTCCACTTT

clone_size: many
j_call: TRBJ1-1
v_call: TRBV14
d_call: .
cdr3_aa: CASSQVRTEAFF
cdr3_nt: TGTGCCAGCAGCCAAGTCCGAACTGAAGCTTTCTTT

clone_size: .
j_call: TRBJ2-1
v_call: TRBV28
d_call: TRBD2
cdr3_aa: CASSFQSGSYNEQFF
cdr3_nt: TGTGCCAGCAGTTTTCAGAGCGGGAGTTACAATGAGCAGTTCTTC

clone_size: .
j_call: TRBJ2-5
v_call: TRBV29-1
d_call: .
cdr3_aa: CSVEDSRETQYF
cdr3_nt: TGCAGCGTTGAAGATTCACGAGAGACCCAGTACTTC

clone_size: few
j_call: TRBJ1-5
v_call: TRBV20-1
d_call: .
cdr3_aa: CSALLYSNQPQHF
cdr3_nt: TGCAGTGCTTTGTTGTATAGCAATCAGCCCCAGCATTTT

clone_size: many
j_call: TRBJ1-5
v_call: TRBV20-1
d_call: .
cdr3_aa: CSASGVNSNQPQHF
cdr3_nt: TGCAGTGCTAGCGGAGTAAATAGCAATCAGCCCCAGCATTTT

clone_size: few
j_call: TRBJ1-2
v_call: TRBV29-1
d_call: TRBD1
cdr3_aa: CSVEDQIQGARGTF
cdr3_nt: TGCAGCGTTGAAGACCAAATTCAGGGGGCGAGGGGCACCTTC

clone_size: few
j_call: TRBJ1-1
v_call: TRBV20-1
d_call: TRBD1
cdr3_aa: CSATGTGGLGAFF
cdr3_nt: TGCAGTGCAACCGGGACAGGGGGGCTAGGAGCTTTCTTT

clone_size: .
j_call: TRBJ1-5
v_call: TRBV10-3
d_call: .
cdr3_aa: CVIREPGEGNQPQHF
cdr3_nt: TGTGTCATCAGGGAGCCCGGAGAAGGCAATCAGCCCCAGCATTTT

clone_size: few
j_call: TRBJ2-5
v_call: TRBV2
d_call: TRBD2
cdr3_aa: CASRESGTSGEETQYF
cdr3_nt: TGTGCCAGCAGAGAATCCGGGACTAGCGGGGAAGAGACCCAGTACTTC

clone_size: many
j_call: TRBJ2-4
v_call: TRBV6-1
d_call: .
cdr3_aa: CASSPDRPWIQYF
cdr3_nt: TGTGCCAGCAGTCCAGACAGGCCTTGGATTCAGTACTTC

clone_size: many
j_call: TRBJ2-1
v_call: TRBV28
d_call: TRBD1
cdr3_aa: CASSSTGGGRGQFF
cdr3_nt: TGTGCCAGCAGTTCAACAGGGGGCGGGCGTGGGCAGTTCTTC

clone_size: many
j_call: TRBJ1-2
v_call: TRBV7-9
d_call: TRBD1
cdr3_aa: CASSADRGSGYTF
cdr3_nt: TGTGCCAGCAGCGCCGACAGGGGCTCTGGCTACACCTTC

clone_size: .
j_call: TRBJ1-1
v_call: TRBV6-5
d_call: .
cdr3_aa: CASTLGKFTEAFF
cdr3_nt: TGTGCCAGCACCCTGGGGAAGTTCACTGAAGCTTTCTTT

clone_size: many
j_call: TRBJ1-5
v_call: TRBV20-1
d_call: .
cdr3_aa: CSEVSTGRRDSNQPQHF
cdr3_nt: TGCAGTGAGGTATCGACCGGAAGGCGGGATAGCAATCAGCCCCAGCATTTT

clone_size: .
j_call: TRBJ2-3
v_call: TRBV18
d_call: TRBD2
cdr3_aa: CASSPVGRSTDTQYF
cdr3_nt: TGTGCCAGCTCACCAGTCGGGAGGAGCACAGATACGCAGTATTTT

clone_size: .
j_call: TRBJ2-1
v_call: TRBV20-1
d_call: .
cdr3_aa: CSAGDFPYSNEQFF
cdr3_nt: TGCAGTGCCGGGGACTTTCCCTATTCCAATGAGCAGTTCTTC

clone_size: many
j_call: TRBJ2-1
v_call: TRBV7-9
d_call: .
cdr3_aa: CASSVGTVSSYNEQFF
cdr3_nt: TGTGCCAGCAGCGTGGGGACCGTGAGCTCCTACAATGAGCAGTTCTTC